This TCR beta chain stems from a study of CD8 T cells in Susac syndrome. Turning to the study itself: When their blood was taken, patients with Susac syndrome were therapy-naive, taking corticosteroids, or taking intravenous immunoglobulin alone. Study-wide findings and caveats: Expansion of Susac CD8+ clones peaked in TEMRA cells and in active patients.

There are 12 residues in the CDR3. In germline, CDR1 is SEHNR, CDR2 FQNEAQ (reference sequence). Between the trimmed V and J ends, which lost 5 bases and 6 bases, there was a span of 9 bases. Random hexamers were used to reverse transcribe 0.5 to 1 ug of RNA. MiXCR, applied by TCRdb to the immunoSEQ multiplex PCR reads, yields one record per CDR3 protein. The sample contains around 95,000 distinct CDR3 sequences, about 95% of which appear only once. In its sample, this clonotype was seen a few times. The antigen is not known. TCR beta was sequenced from blood CD8+ and CD4+ T cells. Negative isolation yielded the CD8+ and CD4+ T cells, while FACS enriched the TEMRA cells.

The chain combines TRBV7-9 with TRBJ2-3; no clear D. The specimen sequenced was CD8+ T cells from PBMCs. The receptor comes from a human donor with Susac syndrome. CDR3 protein: CASSPAGDTQYF. For the CDR3, the DNA is TGTGCCAGCAGCCCTGCCGGGGATACGCAGTATTTT.